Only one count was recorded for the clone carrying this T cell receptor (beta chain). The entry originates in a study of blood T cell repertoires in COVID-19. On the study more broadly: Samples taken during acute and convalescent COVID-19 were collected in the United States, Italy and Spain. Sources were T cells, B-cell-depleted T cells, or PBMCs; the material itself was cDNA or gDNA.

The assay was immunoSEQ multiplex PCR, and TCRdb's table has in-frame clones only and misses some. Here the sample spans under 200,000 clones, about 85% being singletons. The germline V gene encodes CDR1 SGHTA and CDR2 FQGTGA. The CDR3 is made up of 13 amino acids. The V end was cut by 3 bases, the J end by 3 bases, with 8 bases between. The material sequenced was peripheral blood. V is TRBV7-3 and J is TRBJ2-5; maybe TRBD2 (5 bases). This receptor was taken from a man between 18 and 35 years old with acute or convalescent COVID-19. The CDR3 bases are TGTGCCAGCAGCTTGTCAGCGGAAGAGACCCAGTACTTC. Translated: CASSLSAEETQYF. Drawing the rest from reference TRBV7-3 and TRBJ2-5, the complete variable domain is GAGVSQTPSNKVTEKGKYVELRCDPISGHTALYWYRQSLGQGPEFLIYFQGTGAADDSGLPNDRFFAVRPEGSVSTLKIQRTERGDSAVYLCASSLSAEETQYFGPGTRLLVL.